The entry that follows covers one T cell receptor (beta chain) sequence. Its antigen is not identified. Trimming removed 3 bases at V and 0 bases at J, with 2 bases between. The CDR3 contains 13 residues. Germline CDR1 and CDR2: SEHNR and FQNEAQ (reference sequence). These data come from a study of a mutant IDH1 vaccine in newly diagnosed glioma. Assay used: immunoSEQ multiplex PCR; TCRdb lists only in-frame clones, some missing. In the table there are roughly 60,000 clones, under 90% of which are singletons. The time point is: week 11, during vaccination. What each vaccine dose contained was 300 ug of mutant IDH1 20-mer peptide, accompanied by topical imiquimod.

The sequence was collected from a man between 25 and 39 years old with glioma. This sequence joins TRBV7-9 and TRBJ2-2; no firm D call. The sequenced sample was PBMCs, obtained from a glioma patient whose treatment included an IDH1 peptide vaccine. The CDR3 spells CASSFANTGELFF. The DNA of the CDR3 is TGTGCCAGCAGCTTCGCGAACACCGGGGAGCTGTTTTTT.